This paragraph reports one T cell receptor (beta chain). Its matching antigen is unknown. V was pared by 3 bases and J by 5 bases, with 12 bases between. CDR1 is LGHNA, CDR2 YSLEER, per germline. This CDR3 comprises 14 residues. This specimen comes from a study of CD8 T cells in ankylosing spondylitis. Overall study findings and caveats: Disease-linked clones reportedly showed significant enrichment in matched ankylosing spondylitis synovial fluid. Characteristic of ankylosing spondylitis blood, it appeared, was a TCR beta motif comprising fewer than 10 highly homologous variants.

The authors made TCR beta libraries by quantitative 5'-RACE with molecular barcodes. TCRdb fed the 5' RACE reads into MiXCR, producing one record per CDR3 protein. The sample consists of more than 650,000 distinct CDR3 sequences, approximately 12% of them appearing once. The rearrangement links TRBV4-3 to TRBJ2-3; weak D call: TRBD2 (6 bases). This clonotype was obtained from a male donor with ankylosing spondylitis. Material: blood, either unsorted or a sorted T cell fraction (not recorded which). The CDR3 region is CASSQRTTEDTQYF. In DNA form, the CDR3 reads TGCGCCAGCAGCCAGCGGACTACGGAAGATACGCAGTATTTT.